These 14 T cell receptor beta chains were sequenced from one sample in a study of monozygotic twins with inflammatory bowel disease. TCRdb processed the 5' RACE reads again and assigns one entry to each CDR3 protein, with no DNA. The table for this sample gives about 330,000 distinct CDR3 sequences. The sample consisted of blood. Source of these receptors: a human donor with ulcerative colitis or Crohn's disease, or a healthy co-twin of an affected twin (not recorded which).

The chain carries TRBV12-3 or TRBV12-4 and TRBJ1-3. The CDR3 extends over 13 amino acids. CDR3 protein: CASTLSSGNTIYF.

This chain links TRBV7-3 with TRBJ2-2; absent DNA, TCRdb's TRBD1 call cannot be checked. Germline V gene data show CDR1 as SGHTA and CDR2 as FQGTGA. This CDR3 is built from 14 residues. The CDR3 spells CASSLSRDTGELFF.

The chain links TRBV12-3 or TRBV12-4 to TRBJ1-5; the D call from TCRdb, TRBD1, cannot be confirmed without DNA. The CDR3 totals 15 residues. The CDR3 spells CASSLAQGVNQPQHF.

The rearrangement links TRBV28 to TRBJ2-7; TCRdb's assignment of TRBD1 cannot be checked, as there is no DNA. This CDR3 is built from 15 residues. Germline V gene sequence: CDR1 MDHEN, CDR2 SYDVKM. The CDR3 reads CASRPPGYDSYEQYF.

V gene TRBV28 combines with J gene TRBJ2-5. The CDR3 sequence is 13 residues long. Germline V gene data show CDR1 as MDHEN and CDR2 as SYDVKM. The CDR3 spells CASKRLKQETQYF.

The chain's CDR3 is CASSKRGGQGSGNTIYF. The chain combines TRBV21-1 with TRBJ1-3. TRBV21-1 is deemed a pseudogene. The CDR3 covers 17 residues.

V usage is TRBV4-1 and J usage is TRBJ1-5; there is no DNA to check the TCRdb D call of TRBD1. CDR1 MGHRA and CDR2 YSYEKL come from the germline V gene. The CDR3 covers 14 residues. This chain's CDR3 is CASSQEWGNQPQHF.

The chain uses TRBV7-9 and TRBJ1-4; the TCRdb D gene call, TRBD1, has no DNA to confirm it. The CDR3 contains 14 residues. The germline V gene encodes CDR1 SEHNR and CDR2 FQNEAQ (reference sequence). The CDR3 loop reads CASSLRDTDEKLFF.

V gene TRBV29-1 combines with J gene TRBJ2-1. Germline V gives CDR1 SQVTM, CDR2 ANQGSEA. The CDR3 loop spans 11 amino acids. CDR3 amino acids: CSVEPRNEQFF.

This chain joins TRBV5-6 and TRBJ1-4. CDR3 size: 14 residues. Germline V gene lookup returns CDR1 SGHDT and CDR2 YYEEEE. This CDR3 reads CASSLGLSREKLFF.

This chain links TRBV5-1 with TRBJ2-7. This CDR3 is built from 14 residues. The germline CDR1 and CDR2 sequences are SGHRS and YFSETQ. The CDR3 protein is CASSLALAVSEQYF.

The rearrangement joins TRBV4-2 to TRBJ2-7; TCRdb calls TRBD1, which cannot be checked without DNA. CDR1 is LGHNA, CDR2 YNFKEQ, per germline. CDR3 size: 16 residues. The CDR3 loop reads CASSQDGDRGPYEQYF.

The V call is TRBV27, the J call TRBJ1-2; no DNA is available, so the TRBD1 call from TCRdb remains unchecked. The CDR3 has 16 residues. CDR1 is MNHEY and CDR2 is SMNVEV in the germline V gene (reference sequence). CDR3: CASSLSRDSLVYGYTF.

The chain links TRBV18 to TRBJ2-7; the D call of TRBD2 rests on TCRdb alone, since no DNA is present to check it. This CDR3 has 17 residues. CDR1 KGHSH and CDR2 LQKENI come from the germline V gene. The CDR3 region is CASSSKGGLSINYEQYF.